Below are 7 T cell receptor beta chains sequenced from a single sample in a study of T cells after yellow fever vaccination. TCRdb analysed the 5' RACE reads with MiXCR anew, one entry per CDR3 protein. This table has about 150,000 distinct CDR3 sequences, under 8% appearing once. Sequencing used CD4+ T cells sorted from PBMCs, obtained 10 days after the yellow fever booster vaccination. Receptors originate from a man aged 25 to 40 who received the YFV17D yellow fever vaccine.

Many counts were recorded for this clonotype. The chain joins TRBV12-3 or TRBV12-4 to TRBJ2-5, with TRBD1 matching over 9 bases. This CDR3 is built from 15 residues. The V and J ends lost 6 bases and 2 bases, in that order; junction bases with no gene match: 7. DNA for the CDR3: TGTGCCAGCAGCCCCTGGACAGGGGTTCAAGAGACCCAGTACTTC. Translated, it gives CASSPWTGVQETQYF.

This clonotype was picked up many times. The chain joins TRBV5-6 to TRBJ2-7, with 7 bases aligning to TRBD2. J was trimmed by 5 bases and V by 4 bases; bases with no gene match: 6. The germline V gene encodes CDR1 SGHDT and CDR2 YYEEEE. The length of the CDR3 is 13 residues. The CDR3 spells CASSRGRGHEQYF. The CDR3, as DNA: TGTGCCAGCAGCCGAGGGAGGGGCCACGAGCAGTACTTC.

This clonotype was recorded many times. V usage is TRBV12-3 or TRBV12-4 and J usage is TRBJ2-1; possibly TRBD2 for D (6 bases). The V end lost 7 bases, the J end lost 0 bases, and 10 bases lay between the germline ends. CDR3 size: 14 residues. CDR3 region: CASNRAGSYNEQFF. As DNA, the CDR3 is TGTGCCAGCAACCGAGCGGGCTCCTACAATGAGCAGTTCTTC.

This clonotype was recorded many times. The chain links TRBV29-1 to TRBJ1-3; 8 bases are a match to TRBD1. V lost 6 bases, J lost 0 bases, and 4 bases stayed unmatched. Per the germline V gene, CDR1 is SQVTM and CDR2 is ANQGSEA. The CDR3 covers 14 residues. Here the CDR3 reads CSVGGQGSGNTIYF. Written as DNA, the CDR3 is TGCAGCGTGGGAGGACAGGGCTCTGGAAACACCATATATTTT.

This clonotype has only a few counts. The chain joins TRBV7-2 to TRBJ2-7; the D is unclear. In germline, CDR1 is SGHTA, CDR2 FQGNSA. V lost 6 bases and J lost 13, with 22 bases in between. CDR3 size: 13 residues. CDR3 protein: CASSTLNLPRVYF. The CDR3, as DNA: TGTGCCAGCAGTACCCTCAACTTACCCCGGGTCTACTTC.

This clonotype was seen ten or more times. The chain couples TRBV5-1 to TRBJ2-3, with D uncertain. This CDR3 region has 15 residues. V was pared by 4 bases and J by 2 bases, with 14 bases between. Germline CDR1 reads SGHRS; CDR2 reads YFSETQ. CDR3 in DNA: TGCGCCAGCAGCGCTGGGCTTGGGATCACAGATACGCAGTATTTT. Translated: CASSAGLGITDTQYF.

In its sample, this clonotype was seen many times. The chain links TRBV20-1 to TRBJ2-5; D is unclear. The CDR3 has 13 amino acids. Trimming left V 4 bases short and J 0 bases short, with 9 bases between. Germline-derived CDR1 and CDR2 are DFQATT and SNEGSKA (reference sequence). Written as DNA, the CDR3 is TGCAGTGCTAAAGGACCGAACCAAGAGACCCAGTACTTC. It codes for CSAKGPNQETQYF.